The 11 T cell receptor beta chains below come from one sample, sequenced in a study of T cell clonotyping in hematopoietic cell transplantation (dated by TCRdb to about 2021). The library relied on the immunoSEQ multiplex PCR assay. Not all clones reach the TCRdb copy of this immuneACCESS table, which keeps in-frame sequences only. Checked studies attribute under half of the gap to unresolved V genes and leave the rest unexplained. This sample is represented by approximately 5,800 clones; around 78% of them were singletons. The ten biggest clones cover approximately 12% of the sample. Reading the label with the study, this specimen's time point is: 30 days after allo-HCT. The sample was peripheral blood mononuclear cells, taken 30 days after allogeneic stem cell transplant. The receptors stem from a male patient aged 60-69 years who had an allogeneic stem cell transplant from an unrelated donor, so the T cells may come from the graft donor. Some clones in this sample may be carry-over from other donors' samples.

This clone has more than one count but fewer than ten. The V call is TRBV4-2, the J call TRBJ1-1, with D perhaps matching TRBD1 (6 bases). Trimming took 1 base from V and 3 from J, leaving 12 bases between them. Per the germline V gene, CDR1 is LGHNA and CDR2 is YNFKEQ. The CDR3 is 15 amino acids. The CDR3 nucleotides are TGTGCCAGCAGCCAAGGGGGGGCGGGTTACACTGAAGCTTTCTTT. This encodes CASSQGGAGYTEAFF.

The chain uses TRBV19 and TRBJ1-5; D not resolved. There are 14 residues in the CDR3. CDR1 and CDR2 (germline): LNHDA, SQIVND (reference sequence). Trimming cost V 5 bases and J 5 bases, with 13 bases left between them. CDR3 in amino acids: CASSPLGRYQPQHF. The CDR3, as DNA: TGTGCCAGTAGTCCCTTGGGCAGGTATCAGCCCCAGCATTTT.

This clone appeared a few times. The V and J genes are TRBV11-2 and TRBJ1-1; no clear D. Germline V lookup: CDR1 SGHAT, CDR2 FQNNGV. Deletions cut 1 base from V and 5 bases from J, with 2 bases between. The CDR3 runs to 11 residues. CDR3 in amino acids: CASSLVTEAFF. DNA for the CDR3: TGTGCCAGCAGCTTAGTGACTGAAGCTTTCTTT.

This clone was counted between two and nine times. V gene TRBV6-4 combines with J gene TRBJ2-3, with 9 bases that match TRBD2. From germline, CDR1 is MRHNA and CDR2 SNTAGT. V lost 3 bases and J lost 5; bases outside the gene matches: 6. The CDR3 spans 15 residues. CDR3 nucleotides: TGTGCCAGCAGTGAAGGCGGGGGGGCCGGAGATACGCAGTATTTT. Its protein is CASSEGGGAGDTQYF.

V usage is TRBV30 and J usage is TRBJ2-7; 8 nucleotides match TRBD2. This CDR3 has 13 residues. V trimming: 2 bases; J trimming: 3 bases; junction bases outside the gene matches: 3. Germline V gives CDR1 GTSNPN, CDR2 SVGIG (reference sequence). CDR3 in amino acids: CAWSPGGGYEQYF. The CDR3 DNA sequence: TGTGCCTGGAGTCCCGGGGGGGGCTACGAGCAGTACTTC.

This clone is medium-sized within its sample. The chain links TRBV11-2 to TRBJ2-5; D not resolved. Germline V lookup: CDR1 SGHAT, CDR2 FQNNGV. The CDR3 extends over 11 amino acids. V was pared by 4 bases and J by 1 base, with 1 base between. The CDR3 here is CASSSQETQYF. DNA of the CDR3: TGTGCCAGCAGCTCCCAAGAGACCCAGTACTTC.

This clone has just a few counts. The J gene is TRBJ2-7, the V gene TRBV7-2; D is perhaps TRBD1 (6 bases). Trimming left V 5 bases short and J 3 bases short, with 17 bases between. The CDR3 consists of 15 residues. Germline V gene lookup returns CDR1 SGHTA and CDR2 FQGNSA. For the CDR3, the DNA is TGTGCCAGCAGCCCAAGACAGGTTTCACTCTACGAGCAGTACTTC. This codes for CASSPRQVSLYEQYF.

The chain employs TRBV7-6 and TRBJ1-2; D is uncertain. The V end lost 4 bases, the J end lost 4 bases, and 19 bases lay between the germline ends. CDR1 SGHVS and CDR2 FNYEAQ come from the germline V gene. The CDR3 runs to 16 residues. The CDR3 region has the DNA TGTGCCAGCAGCTGGGTAGTTGAATCCGAGACCTATGGCTACACCTTC. Its protein is CASSWVVESETYGYTF. The whole variable domain, filled in from reference TRBV7-6 and TRBJ1-2, reads GAGVSQSPRYKVTKRGQDVALRCDPISGHVSLYWYRQALGQGPEFLTYFNYEAQQDKSGLPNDRFSAERPEGSISTLTIQRTEQRDSAMYRCASSWVVESETYGYTFGSGTRLTVV.

This chain uses TRBV30 with TRBJ2-2, with a weak D call TRBD1 (6 bases). With 4 bases removed from V and 8 bases from J, the gap between germline ends came to 20 bases. The CDR3 is 15 residues long. Germline V gene sequence: CDR1 GTSNPN, CDR2 SVGIG (reference sequence). CDR3 sequence: CAWNVPGRDMGELFF. CDR3 nucleotide sequence: TGTGCCTGGAATGTACCGGGCCGGGACATGGGGGAGCTGTTTTTT. The full variable domain, with the rest looked up from reference TRBV30 and TRBJ2-2, is SQTIHQWPATLVQPVGSPLSLECTVEGTSNPNLYWYRQAAGRGLQLLFYSVGIGQISSEVPQNLSASRPQDRQFILSSKKLLLSDSGFYLCAWNVPGRDMGELFFGEGSRLTVL.

This clone has only one observation. The rearrangement links TRBV7-8 to TRBJ2-2; TRBD2 matches 7 bases. Germline CDR1 SGHVS, CDR2 FQNEAQ. Trimming at V came to 3 bases and at J to 7 bases, leaving 8 bases not matched to a gene. The CDR3 contains 15 residues. The CDR3 spells CASSFMTSRDGELFF. The CDR3 DNA is TGTGCCAGCAGCTTTATGACTAGCCGGGACGGGGAGCTGTTTTTT.

In its sample, this clone was seen a few times. The rearrangement links TRBV28 to TRBJ1-3; TRBD1 might be the D (5 bases). CDR1 is MDHEN and CDR2 is SYDVKM in the germline V gene. The CDR3 is 15 residues long. V was trimmed by 2 bases and J by 3 bases, leaving 11 bases between them. The CDR3 nucleotides read TGTGCCAGCAGTTTACAGGCGGGGGATGGAAACACCATATATTTT. Translating it yields CASSLQAGDGNTIYF.